What follows are 8 T cell receptor beta chains derived from one specimen sequenced in a study of OX40 agonist ivuxolimab in advanced cancers. The assay was immunoSEQ multiplex PCR, and TCRdb's table has in-frame clones only and misses some. There are roughly 63,000 clones in the sample; 89% occur only once, and around 12% lies in the top ten. Sequencing was performed on CD4+ or CD8+ T cells sorted from blood, taken in a trial of the OX40 agonist ivuxolimab. These receptors all stem from an adult with an advanced solid tumor such as melanoma, head and neck, liver or kidney cancer.

V and J are TRBV2 and TRBJ1-2; possibly TRBD1 for D (5 bases). The germline V gene encodes CDR1 SNHLY and CDR2 FYNNEI. With 7 bases removed from V and 8 bases from J, the gap between germline ends came to 17 bases. The CDR3 consists of 13 residues. CDR3 sequence reads: CASTQGGARGYTF. The CDR3 DNA sequence: TGTGCCAGCACCCAAGGAGGGGCTCGAGGCTACACCTTC.

V is TRBV27 and J is TRBJ1-1; D is uncertain. This CDR3 has 14 amino acids. Per the germline V gene, CDR1 is MNHEY and CDR2 is SMNVEV (reference sequence). Deletions cut 5 bases from V and 6 bases from J, with 16 bases between. The CDR3 loop reads CASSPLGSYSEAFF. CDR3 DNA: TGTGCCAGCAGTCCCCTGGGGTCATACTCTGAAGCTTTCTTT.

CDR3 bases: TGCGCCAGCAGCATGACAGGGGCGGACGAAAAACTGTTTTTT. This translates into CASSMTGADEKLFF. V is TRBV5-1 and J is TRBJ1-4, with 8 nucleotides matching TRBD1. Germline V gives CDR1 SGHRS, CDR2 YFSETQ. The J segment lost 8 bases and the V segment lost 4 bases, leaving 7 bases of the junction unmatched. The CDR3 covers 14 residues.

This chain uses TRBV11-2 with TRBJ2-1; D remains ambiguous. The CDR3 extends over 11 amino acids. The germline gives CDR1 SGHAT, CDR2 FQNNGV. Trimming stripped 7 bases from V and 6 bases from J, with 7 bases between. The CDR3 bases are TGTGCCAGCACCGCTAGCAATGAGCAGTTCTTC. This encodes CASTASNEQFF.

This sequence joins TRBV2 and TRBJ2-2, with 7 bases identical to TRBD1. This CDR3 has 12 residues. J gave up 8 bases and V 7 bases, and 4 bases lay outside the gene matches. CDR1 and CDR2 from the germline V gene are SNHLY and FYNNEI. As DNA, the CDR3 is TGTGCCAGCATGCCGGACAGGGGGGAGCTGTTTTTT. It translates to CASMPDRGELFF. The whole variable domain, remainder taken from reference TRBV2 and TRBJ2-2, is EPEVTQTPSHQVTQMGQEVILRCVPISNHLYFYWYRQILGQKVEFLVSFYNNEISEKSEIFDDQFSVERPDGSNFTLKIRSTKLEDSAMYFCASMPDRGELFFGEGSRLTVL.

This chain joins TRBV5-4 and TRBJ2-1; 13 bases line up with TRBD2. Unmatched junction bases numbered 5, after V lost 4 bases and J lost 16 bases. Germline assignment: CDR1 SGHNT and CDR2 YYREEE (reference sequence). This CDR3 comprises 12 residues. The CDR3 protein is CASSRGLAGYFF. CDR3 DNA: TGTGCCAGCAGCCGGGGACTAGCGGGGTATTTCTTC. Variable domain in full (rest from reference TRBV5-4 and TRBJ2-1): ETGVTQSPTHLIKTRGQQVTLRCSSQSGHNTVSWYQQALGQGPQFIFQYYREEENGRGNFPPRFSGLQFPNYSSELNVNALELDDSALYLCASSRGLAGYFFGPGTRLTVL.

The chain is built from TRBV5-1 and TRBJ2-7; D might be TRBD2 (6 bases). Germline CDR1 reads SGHRS; CDR2 reads YFSETQ. Trimming left V 3 bases short and J 5 bases short, with 9 bases between. The CDR3 totals 12 residues. CDR3 nucleotides: TGCGCCAGCAGCTCACGACTAGACGAGCAGTACTTC. As protein: CASSSRLDEQYF.

This rearrangement joins TRBV28 to TRBJ2-1; 9 bases fit TRBD2. The junction had 11 bases not matched to a gene; V was cut back by 6 bases and J by 5 bases. The CDR3 totals 16 residues. Germline V CDR1 and CDR2: MDHEN, SYDVKM. The CDR3 DNA reads TGTGCCAGCAGAGCACACGGGACTAGCCGAGACAATGAGCAGTTCTTC. It encodes CASRAHGTSRDNEQFF.